This T cell receptor (beta chain) stems from a study of shared clonotypes between healthy human individuals. Across the whole study: The donors, two women and three men, were aged 18 to 49. Plates per donor: three CD4 naive, three CD4 memory, two CD8 naive, one CD8 memory. Study observations and caveats: It was observed that 5% to 6.5% of naive CD4 clonotypes were shared across a handful of donors.

V gave up 6 bases and J gave up 3 bases, with 11 bases separating them. Germline CDR1 is SGHAT and CDR2 is FQNNGV. This CDR3 contains 13 residues. Healthy HIV-negative adults without recent acute infections or vaccinations served as donors. Sequencing used immunoSEQ multiplex PCR; TCRdb keeps in-frame clones, though not all of them. Of around 700,000 clones in the sample, approximately 73% were seen once. About this clone itself: Its antigen is as yet unknown.

The sequence was obtained from a woman aged 25-40 years in good health. Specimen: memory CD4+ T cells sorted from blood. Subset given: CD45RA-negative fraction. The V call is TRBV11-2, the J call TRBJ1-1; no firm D call. The CDR3 region has the DNA TGTGCCAGCAGAATTGGCGTTTACACTGAAGCTTTCTTT. This translates into CASRIGVYTEAFF.